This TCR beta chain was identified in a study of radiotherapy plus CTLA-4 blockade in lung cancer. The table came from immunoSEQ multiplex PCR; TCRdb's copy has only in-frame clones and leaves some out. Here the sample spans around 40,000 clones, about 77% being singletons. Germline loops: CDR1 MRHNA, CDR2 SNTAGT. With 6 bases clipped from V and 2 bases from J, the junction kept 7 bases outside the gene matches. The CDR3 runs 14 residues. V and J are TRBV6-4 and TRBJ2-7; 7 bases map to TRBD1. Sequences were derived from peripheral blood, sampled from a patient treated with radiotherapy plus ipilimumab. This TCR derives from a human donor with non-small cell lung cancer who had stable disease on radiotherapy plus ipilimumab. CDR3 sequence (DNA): TGTGCCAGCAGGGACAGGACAGAAACCTACGAGCAGTACTTC. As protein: CASRDRTETYEQYF.